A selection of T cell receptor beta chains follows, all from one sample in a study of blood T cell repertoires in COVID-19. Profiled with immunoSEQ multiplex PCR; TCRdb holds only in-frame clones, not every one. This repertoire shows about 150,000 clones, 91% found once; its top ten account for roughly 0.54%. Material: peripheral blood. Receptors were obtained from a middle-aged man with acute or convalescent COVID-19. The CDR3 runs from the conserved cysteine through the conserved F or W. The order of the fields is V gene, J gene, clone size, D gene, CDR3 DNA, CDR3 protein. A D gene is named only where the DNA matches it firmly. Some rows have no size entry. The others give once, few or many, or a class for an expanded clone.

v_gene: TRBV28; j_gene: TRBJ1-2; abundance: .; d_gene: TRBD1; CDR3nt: TGTGCCAGCCGAATCCCCGGGACAGGGGTAAATGGCTACACCTTC; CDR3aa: CASRIPGTGVNGYTF
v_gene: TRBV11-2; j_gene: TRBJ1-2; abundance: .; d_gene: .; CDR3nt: TGTGCCAGCAGCTTAGGCCCAGGGGTGAACTATGGCTACACCTTC; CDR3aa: CASSLGPGVNYGYTF
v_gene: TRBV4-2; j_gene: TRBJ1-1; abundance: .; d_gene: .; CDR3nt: TGTGCCAGCAGCCTACAACAAGACCTTTTCGGGTTTATGAACACTGAAGCTTTCTTT; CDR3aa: CASSLQQDLFGFMNTEAFF
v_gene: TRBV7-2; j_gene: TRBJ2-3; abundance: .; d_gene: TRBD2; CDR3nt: TGTGCCAGCAGCTTAAGCAGACTAGCGGGGGCCACAGATACGCAGTATTTT; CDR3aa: CASSLSRLAGATDTQYF
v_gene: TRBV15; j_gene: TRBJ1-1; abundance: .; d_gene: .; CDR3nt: TGTGCCACCAGCAGAGAGGGGAGCATGAACACTGAAGCTTTCTTT; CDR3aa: CATSREGSMNTEAFF
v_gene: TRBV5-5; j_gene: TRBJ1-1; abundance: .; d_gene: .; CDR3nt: TGTGCCAGCAGCTTGGGGGGCGAGGCTGAAGCTTTCTTT; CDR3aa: CASSLGGEAEAFF
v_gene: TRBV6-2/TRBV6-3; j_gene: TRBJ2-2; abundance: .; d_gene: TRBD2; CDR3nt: TGTGCCAGCAGTTACCCTGGGACTATTGACACCGGGGAGCTGTTTTTT; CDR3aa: CASSYPGTIDTGELFF
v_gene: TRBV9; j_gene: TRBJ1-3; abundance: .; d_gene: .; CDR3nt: TGTGCCAGCAGCCCAGGTCGGGGGAGCTCTGGAAACACCATATATTTT; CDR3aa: CASSPGRGSSGNTIYF
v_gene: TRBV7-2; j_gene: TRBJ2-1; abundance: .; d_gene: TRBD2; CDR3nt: TGTGCCAGCAGCTCCGGCCCCACTAGCGGACCCACCGACAATGAGCAGTTCTTC; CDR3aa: CASSSGPTSGPTDNEQFF
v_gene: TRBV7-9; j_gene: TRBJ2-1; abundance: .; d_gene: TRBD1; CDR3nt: TGTGCCAGCAGCTCGGGACAGGCACCTTACAATGAGCAGTTCTTC; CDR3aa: CASSSGQAPYNEQFF
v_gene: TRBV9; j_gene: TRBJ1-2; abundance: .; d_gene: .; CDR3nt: TGTGCCAGCAGCGTAGGAATTGGGGGCACGGGGCCCTATGGCTACACCTTC; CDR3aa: CASSVGIGGTGPYGYTF
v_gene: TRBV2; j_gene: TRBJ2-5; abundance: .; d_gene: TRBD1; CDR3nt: TGTGCCAGCCGGACAGGGCAAGAGACCCAGTACTTC; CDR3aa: CASRTGQETQYF
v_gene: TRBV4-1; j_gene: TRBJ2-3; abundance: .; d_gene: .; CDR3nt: TGCGCCAGCAGCCCCCCACTGGGAGCGGAACGACAGTATTTT; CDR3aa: CASSPPLGAERQYF
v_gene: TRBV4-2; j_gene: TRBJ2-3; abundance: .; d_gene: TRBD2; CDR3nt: TGTGCCAGCAGCCGGAGGTGGGAGGGATCAGATACGCAGTATTTT; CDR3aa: CASSRRWEGSDTQYF
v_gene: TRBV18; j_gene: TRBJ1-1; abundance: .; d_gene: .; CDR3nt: TGTGCCAGCTCACCTGGGGGGAGCACTGAAGCTTTCTTT; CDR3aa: CASSPGGSTEAFF
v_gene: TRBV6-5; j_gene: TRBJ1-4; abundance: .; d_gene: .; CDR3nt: TGTGCCAGCTCAGGGGCAAGTGAAAAACTGTTTTTT; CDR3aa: CASSGASEKLFF
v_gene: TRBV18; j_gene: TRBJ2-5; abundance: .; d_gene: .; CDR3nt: TGTGCCAGCTCACCTAAGGAGGGGATTCAAGAGACCCAGTACTTC; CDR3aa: CASSPKEGIQETQYF
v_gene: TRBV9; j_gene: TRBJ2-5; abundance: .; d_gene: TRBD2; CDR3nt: TGTGCCAGCAGCGTAGGACTAGCGGGGGGACAAGAGACCCAGTACTTC; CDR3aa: CASSVGLAGGQETQYF
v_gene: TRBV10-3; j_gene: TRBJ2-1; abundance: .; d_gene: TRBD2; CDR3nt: TGTGCCACTCGGGGACTAGCGGACACTGAGCAGTTCTTC; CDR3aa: CATRGLADTEQFF
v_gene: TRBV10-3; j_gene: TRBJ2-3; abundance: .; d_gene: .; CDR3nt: TGTGCCATCAGTGAGTCCCACTCAGATACGCAGTATTTT; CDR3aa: CAISESHSDTQYF
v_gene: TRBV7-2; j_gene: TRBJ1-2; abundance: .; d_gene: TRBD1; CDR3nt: TGTGCCAGCAGAGGGGGGACAGGGCCTTTTGGCTACACCTTC; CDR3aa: CASRGGTGPFGYTF
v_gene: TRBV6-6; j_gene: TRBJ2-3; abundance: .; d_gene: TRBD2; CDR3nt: TGTGCCAGCAGACTTCCTAGCGGGGAGACCGATACGCAGTATTTT; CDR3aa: CASRLPSGETDTQYF
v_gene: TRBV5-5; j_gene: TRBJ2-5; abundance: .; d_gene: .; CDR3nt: TGTGCCAGCATTGAGAGGGTCGGTCCCCAAGAGACCCAGTACTTC; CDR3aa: CASIERVGPQETQYF
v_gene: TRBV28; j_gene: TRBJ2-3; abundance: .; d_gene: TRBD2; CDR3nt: TGTGCCAGCAGTTCCCCTGGGCTAGCGGGGGGGTTGGATACGCAGTATTTT; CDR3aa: CASSSPGLAGGLDTQYF
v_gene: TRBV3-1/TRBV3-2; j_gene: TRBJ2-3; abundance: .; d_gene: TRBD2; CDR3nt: TGTGCCAGCAGCCGGGAGGGGCTCTCAGCCACAGATACGCAGTATTTT; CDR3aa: CASSREGLSATDTQYF
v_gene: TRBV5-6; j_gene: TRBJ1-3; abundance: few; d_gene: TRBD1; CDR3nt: TGTGCCAGCAGCTTGGCAGGGGGCTCTGGAAACACCATATATTTT; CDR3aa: CASSLAGGSGNTIYF
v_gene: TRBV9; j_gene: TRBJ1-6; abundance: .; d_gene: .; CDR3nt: TGTGCCAGCAGCGTAGCTGGGGCCAATTCACCCCTCCACTTT; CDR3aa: CASSVAGANSPLHF
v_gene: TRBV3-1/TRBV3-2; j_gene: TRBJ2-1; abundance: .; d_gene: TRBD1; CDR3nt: TGTGCCAGCAGCCAGATTGCTACAGGGGGCTACAATGAGCAGTTCTTC; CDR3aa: CASSQIATGGYNEQFF
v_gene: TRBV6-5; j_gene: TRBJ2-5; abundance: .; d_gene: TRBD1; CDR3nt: TGTGCCAGCTCCAGGGACAGGGAAGAGACCCAGTACTTC; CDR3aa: CASSRDREETQYF
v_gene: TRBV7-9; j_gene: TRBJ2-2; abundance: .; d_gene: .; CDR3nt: TGTGCCAGCAGCTTCGACTATGGCGTGGCCGGGGAGCTGTTTTTT; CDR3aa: CASSFDYGVAGELFF
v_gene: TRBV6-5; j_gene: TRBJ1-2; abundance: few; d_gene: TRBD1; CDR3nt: TGTGCCCTGGACAGGGTAGGGGGCTACACCTTC; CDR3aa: CALDRVGGYTF
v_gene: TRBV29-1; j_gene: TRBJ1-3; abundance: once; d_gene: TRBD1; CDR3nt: TGCAGCTTCGCGGAAGGGGGCAGGAACACCATATATTTT; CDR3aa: CSFAEGGRNTIYF
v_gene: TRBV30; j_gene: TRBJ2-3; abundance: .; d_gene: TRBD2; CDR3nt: TGTGCCTGGAGACTAGCGGGAGCCGCAGATACGCAGTATTTT; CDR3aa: CAWRLAGAADTQYF
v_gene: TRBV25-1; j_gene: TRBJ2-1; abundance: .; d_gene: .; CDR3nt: TGTGCCAGCAGTGACAAGCCCGGTGAGCAGTTCTTC; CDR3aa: CASSDKPGEQFF
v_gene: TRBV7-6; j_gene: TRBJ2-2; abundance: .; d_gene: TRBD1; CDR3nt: TGTGCCAGCAGCTTAGTGGCGTCGACAGGGGGGACCGGGGAGCTGTTTTTT; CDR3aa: CASSLVASTGGTGELFF
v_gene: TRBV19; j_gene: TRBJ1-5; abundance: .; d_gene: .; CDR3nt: TGTGCCAGTACCGACTCAGGGGTCAATCAGCCCCAGCATTTT; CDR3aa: CASTDSGVNQPQHF
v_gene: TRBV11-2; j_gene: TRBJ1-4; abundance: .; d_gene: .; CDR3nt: TGTGCCAGCAGCACTATTCGGGGGGCATACGAAAAACTGTTTTTT; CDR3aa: CASSTIRGAYEKLFF
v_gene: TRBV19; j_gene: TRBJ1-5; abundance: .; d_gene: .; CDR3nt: TGTGCCAGTAGTATCACCCTTCGGGGGGGGGCCGCTAATCAGCCCCAGCATTTT; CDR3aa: CASSITLRGGAANQPQHF
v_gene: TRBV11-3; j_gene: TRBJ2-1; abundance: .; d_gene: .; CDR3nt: TGTGCCAGCAGCTTCAGGGGATCTTTCAATGAGCAGTTCTTC; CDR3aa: CASSFRGSFNEQFF
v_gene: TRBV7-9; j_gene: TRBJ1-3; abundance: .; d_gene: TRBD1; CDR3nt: TGTGCCAGCAGCCGTTTCAGGGGGGGAAACACCATATATTTT; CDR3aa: CASSRFRGGNTIYF
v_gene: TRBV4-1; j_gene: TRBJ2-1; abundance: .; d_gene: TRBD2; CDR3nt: TGCGCCAGCAGCCAAGGCCTAGCGGGAGCCCCCTACAATGAGCAGTTCTTC; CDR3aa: CASSQGLAGAPYNEQFF
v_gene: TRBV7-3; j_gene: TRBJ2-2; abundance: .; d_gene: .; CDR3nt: TGTGCCAGCAGCTTATCTTCCCAGGGCAGACGGGGAGGCACCGGGGAGCTGTTTTTT; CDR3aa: CASSLSSQGRRGGTGELFF
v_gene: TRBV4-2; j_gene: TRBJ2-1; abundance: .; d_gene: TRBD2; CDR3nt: TGTGCCAGCAGCCAAGTAGGGACTAGCGGCAACAATGAGCAGTTCTTC; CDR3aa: CASSQVGTSGNNEQFF
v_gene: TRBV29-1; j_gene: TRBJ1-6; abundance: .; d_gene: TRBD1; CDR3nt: TGCAGCGTTCGACAGGGGAATTCACCCCTCCACTTT; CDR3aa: CSVRQGNSPLHF
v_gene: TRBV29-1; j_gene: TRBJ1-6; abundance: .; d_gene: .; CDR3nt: TGCAGCGTCCAGGACAACAATTCACCCCTCCACTTT; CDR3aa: CSVQDNNSPLHF